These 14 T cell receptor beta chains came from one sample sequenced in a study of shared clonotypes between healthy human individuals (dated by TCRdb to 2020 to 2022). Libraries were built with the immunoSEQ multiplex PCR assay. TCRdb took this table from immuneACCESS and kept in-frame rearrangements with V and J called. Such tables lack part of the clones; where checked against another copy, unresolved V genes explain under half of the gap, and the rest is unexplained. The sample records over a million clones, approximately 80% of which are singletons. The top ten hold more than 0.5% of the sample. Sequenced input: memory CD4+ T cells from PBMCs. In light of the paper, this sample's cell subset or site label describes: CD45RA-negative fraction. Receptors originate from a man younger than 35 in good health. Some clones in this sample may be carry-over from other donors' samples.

Here the CDR3 reads CASSQQRAGGETQYF. The CDR3 DNA sequence: TGTGCCAGCAGCCAACAAAGAGCGGGAGGAGAGACCCAGTACTTC. The rearrangement joins TRBV11-2 to TRBJ2-5; TRBD2 matches at 9 bases. Looked up from germline, CDR1 is SGHAT and CDR2 is FQNNGV. The CDR3 is made up of 15 amino acids. With V trimmed by 5 bases and J by 4 bases, 8 bases remained unmatched.

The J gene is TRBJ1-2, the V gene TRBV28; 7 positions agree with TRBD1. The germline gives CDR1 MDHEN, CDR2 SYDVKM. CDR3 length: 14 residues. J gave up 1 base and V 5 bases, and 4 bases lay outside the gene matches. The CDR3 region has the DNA TGTGCCAGCAGTCCAAGACAGGGTAACTATGGCTACACCTTC. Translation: CASSPRQGNYGYTF.

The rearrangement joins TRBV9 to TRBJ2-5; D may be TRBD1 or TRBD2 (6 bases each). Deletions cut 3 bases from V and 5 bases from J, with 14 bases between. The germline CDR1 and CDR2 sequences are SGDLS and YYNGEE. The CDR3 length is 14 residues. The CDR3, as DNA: TGTGCCAGCAGCGCGGGGGCGTTGATTGAGACCCAGTACTTC. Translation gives CASSAGALIETQYF.

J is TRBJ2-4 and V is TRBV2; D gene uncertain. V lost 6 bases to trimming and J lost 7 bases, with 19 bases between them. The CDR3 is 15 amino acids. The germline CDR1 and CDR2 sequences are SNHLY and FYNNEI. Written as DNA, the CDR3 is TGTGCCAGCAGCACCGACATGAACTTAGGGAACATTCAGTACTTC. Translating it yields CASSTDMNLGNIQYF.

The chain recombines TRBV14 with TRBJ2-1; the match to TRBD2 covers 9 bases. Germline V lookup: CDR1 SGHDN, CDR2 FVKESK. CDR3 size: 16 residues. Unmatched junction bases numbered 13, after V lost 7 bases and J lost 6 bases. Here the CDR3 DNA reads TGTGCCAGCACCCGGAGCGGGAGGCCCAGGGGCAATGAGCAGTTCTTC. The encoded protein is CASTRSGRPRGNEQFF.

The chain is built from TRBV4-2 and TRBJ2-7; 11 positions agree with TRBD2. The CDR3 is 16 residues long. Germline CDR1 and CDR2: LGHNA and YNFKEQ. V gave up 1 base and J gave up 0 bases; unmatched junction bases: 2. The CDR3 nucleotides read TGTGCCAGCAGCCAAGCTCTAGCGGGAGGCTCCTACGAGCAGTACTTC. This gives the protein CASSQALAGGSYEQYF.

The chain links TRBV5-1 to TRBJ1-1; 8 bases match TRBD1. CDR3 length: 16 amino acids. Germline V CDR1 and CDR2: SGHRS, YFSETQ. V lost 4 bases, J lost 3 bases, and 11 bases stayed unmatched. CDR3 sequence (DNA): TGCGCCAGCAGCATAGGACAGGGTGGAAGGGACACTGAAGCTTTCTTT. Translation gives CASSIGQGGRDTEAFF.

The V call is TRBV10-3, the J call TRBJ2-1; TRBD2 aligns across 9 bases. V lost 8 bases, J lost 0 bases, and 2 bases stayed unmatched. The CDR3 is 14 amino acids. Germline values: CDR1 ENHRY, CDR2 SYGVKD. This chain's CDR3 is CAIRSGSSYNEQFF. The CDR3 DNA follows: TGTGCCATCCGTAGCGGGAGCTCCTACAATGAGCAGTTCTTC.

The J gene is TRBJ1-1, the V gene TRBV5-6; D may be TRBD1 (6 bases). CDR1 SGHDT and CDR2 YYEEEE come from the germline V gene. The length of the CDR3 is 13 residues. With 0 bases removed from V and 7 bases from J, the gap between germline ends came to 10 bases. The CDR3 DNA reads TGTGCCAGCAGCTTGGCAGGGGTTAATGAAGCTTTCTTT. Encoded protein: CASSLAGVNEAFF.

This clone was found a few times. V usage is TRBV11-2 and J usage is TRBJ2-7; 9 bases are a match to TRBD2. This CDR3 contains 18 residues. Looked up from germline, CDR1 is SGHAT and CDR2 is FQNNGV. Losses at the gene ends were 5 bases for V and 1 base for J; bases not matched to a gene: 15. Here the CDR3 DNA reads TGTGCCAGCAGCCCCCTACGCACCGGGACTAGCACTTCCTACGAGCAGTACTTC. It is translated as CASSPLRTGTSTSYEQYF.

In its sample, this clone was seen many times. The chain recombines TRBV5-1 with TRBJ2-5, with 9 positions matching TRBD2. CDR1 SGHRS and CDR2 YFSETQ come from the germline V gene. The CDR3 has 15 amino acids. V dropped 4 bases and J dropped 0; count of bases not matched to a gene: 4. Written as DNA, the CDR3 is TGCGCCAGCAGCCTCAGCGGGAGGAACCAAGAGACCCAGTACTTC. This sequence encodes CASSLSGRNQETQYF.

CDR3 in amino acids: CASSVGVTANTIYF. The CDR3 DNA reads as TGTGCCAGCAGCGTAGGGGTTACGGCAAACACCATATATTTT. The chain links TRBV9 to TRBJ1-3; the D is unclear. CDR3 size: 14 residues. V was clipped by 0 bases and J by 6 bases, with 10 bases between them. CDR1 is SGDLS, CDR2 YYNGEE, per germline.

In nucleotides, the CDR3 is TGTGCCAGCAGGCCCACCCCCACGGGAGTTTCCTACAATGAGCAGTTCTTC. It translates to CASRPTPTGVSYNEQFF. The chain is built from TRBV7-2 and TRBJ2-1; possibly TRBD2 for D (6 bases). Germline-derived CDR1 and CDR2 are SGHTA and FQGNSA. V gave up 6 bases and J gave up 1 base, with 19 bases separating them. The CDR3 runs 17 residues.

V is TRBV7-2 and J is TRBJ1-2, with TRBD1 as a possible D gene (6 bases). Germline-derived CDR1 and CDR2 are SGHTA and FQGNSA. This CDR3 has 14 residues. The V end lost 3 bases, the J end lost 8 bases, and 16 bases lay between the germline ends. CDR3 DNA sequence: TGTGCCAGCAGCTTTTGGAATACAGGGAAAGGCTACACCTTC. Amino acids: CASSFWNTGKGYTF.